The clone carrying this T cell receptor (beta chain) was found many times. No antigen is known for it. Trimming cost V 3 bases and J 5 bases, with 17 bases left between them. The CDR3 totals 15 residues. The germline CDR1 and CDR2 sequences are SGDLS and YYNGEE. The data stem from a study of neurological immune-mediated disorders. Study-level results: None of the CDR3 amino acid sequences in expanded clones turned up in more than one subject, which points to private repertoires in all groups.

The authors made cDNA by 5'RACE with 10-nucleotide random UMIs. MiXCR, applied by TCRdb to the 5' RACE reads, yields one record per CDR3 protein. The table shows approximately 85,000 distinct CDR3 sequences, with less than 15% occurring only once. Stated time point: longitudinal time-point 2. Unsorted libraries were generated from 2 million PBMCs. These cells had been stored in RNAlater at -80 C. This sequence joins TRBV9 and TRBJ2-5; D unclear. The receptor comes from a female donor with HTLV-1-associated myelopathy (HAM/TSP). The sequencing input was PBMCs. In DNA, the CDR3 is TGTGCCAGCAGCGGATACGGACGTCCCGGTGAGACCCAGTACTTC. Its translation is CASSGYGRPGETQYF.